This T cell receptor beta chain emerged from a study of cytomegalovirus exposure and HLA in healthy donors. Notes on the study in general: Some TCR beta chains (164 of them) were listed as cytomegalovirus-associated. An analysis that came later showed most CMV-associated TCR beta chains appearing HLA-restricted.

Points on this clone: The antigen remains undetermined.

The junction had 11 bases not matched to a gene; V was cut back by 4 bases and J by 5 bases. The CDR3 extends over 17 amino acids. From germline, CDR1 is SEHNR and CDR2 FQNEAQ (reference sequence). The PCR was carried out with 60 Vbeta primers and 13 Jbeta primers. TCRdb keeps only in-frame clones here, not all; method: immunoSEQ multiplex PCR. The sample lists about 190,000 clones, 80% to 85% seen once, with about 1.9% in the top ten. This sequence originates from a woman under 30 in good health and CMV-seropositive. The source material was PBMCs. This chain uses TRBV7-9 with TRBJ2-3; 11 positions match TRBD1. The CDR3 sequence is CASSSVTGTGGVDTQYF. The CDR3 bases are TGTGCCAGCAGCTCCGTCACCGGGACAGGGGGTGTAGATACGCAGTATTTT.